The subject of this entry is one TCR beta chain. Its antigen remains unidentified. The data are from a study of cytomegalovirus exposure and HLA in healthy donors. Germline CDR1 SEHNR, CDR2 FQNEAQ (reference sequence). V shed 5 bases, J shed 6 bases, and the junction held 14 bases outside the gene matches. The CDR3 sequence is 16 residues long. Study outcomes and limitations: For cytomegalovirus status, the classifier reportedly gave diagnoses with high specificity and sensitivity.

Clones were read by immunoSEQ multiplex PCR, and TCRdb kept only the in-frame ones, dropping some. The top ten hold 1.3% of the sample, which has about 83,000 clones, around 96% seen once. This clonotype originated in a young woman in good health and CMV-seronegative. V and J are TRBV7-9 and TRBJ2-7; 9 bases line up with TRBD2. Sequenced input: PBMCs. DNA for the CDR3: TGTGCCAGCAGCAAGTCGCCGGGACTAGCTTCTCTCGAGCAGTACTTC. It specifies CASSKSPGLASLEQYF. The entire variable domain, with the rest obtained from reference TRBV7-9 and TRBJ2-7, is as follows: DTGVSQNPRHKITKRGQNVTFRCDPISEHNRLYWYRQTLGQGPEFLTYFQNEAQLEKSRLLSDRFSAERPKGSFSTLEIQRTEQGDSAMYLCASSKSPGLASLEQYFGPGTRLTVT.